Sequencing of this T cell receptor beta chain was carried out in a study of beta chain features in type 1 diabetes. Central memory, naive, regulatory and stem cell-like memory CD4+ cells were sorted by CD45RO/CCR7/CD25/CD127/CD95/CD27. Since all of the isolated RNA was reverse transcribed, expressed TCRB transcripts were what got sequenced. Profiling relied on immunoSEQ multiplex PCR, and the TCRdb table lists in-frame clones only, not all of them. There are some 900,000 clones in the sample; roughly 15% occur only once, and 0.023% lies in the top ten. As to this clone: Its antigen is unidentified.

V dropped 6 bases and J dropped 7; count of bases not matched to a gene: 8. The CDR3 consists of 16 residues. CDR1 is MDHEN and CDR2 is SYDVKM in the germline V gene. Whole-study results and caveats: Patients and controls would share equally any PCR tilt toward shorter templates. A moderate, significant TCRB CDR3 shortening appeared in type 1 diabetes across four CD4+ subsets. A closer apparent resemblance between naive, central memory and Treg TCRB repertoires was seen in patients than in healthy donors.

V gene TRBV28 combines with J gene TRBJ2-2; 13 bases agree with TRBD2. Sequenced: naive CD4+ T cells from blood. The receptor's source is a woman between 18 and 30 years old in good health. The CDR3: CASRDGLAGDVGELFF. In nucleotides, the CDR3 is TGTGCCAGCAGGGACGGACTAGCGGGAGATGTCGGGGAGCTGTTTTTT.